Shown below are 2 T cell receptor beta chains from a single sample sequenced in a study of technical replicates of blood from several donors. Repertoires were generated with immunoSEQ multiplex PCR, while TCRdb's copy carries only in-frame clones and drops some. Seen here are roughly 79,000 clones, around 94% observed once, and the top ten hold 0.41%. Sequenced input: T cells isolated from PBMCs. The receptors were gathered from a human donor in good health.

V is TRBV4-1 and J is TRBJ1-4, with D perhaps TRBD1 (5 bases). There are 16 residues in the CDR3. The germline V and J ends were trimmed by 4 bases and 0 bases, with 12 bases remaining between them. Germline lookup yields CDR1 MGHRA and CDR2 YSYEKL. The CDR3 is CASSRGEGTTNEKLFF. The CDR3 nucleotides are TGCGCCAGCAGCCGGGGGGAGGGAACAACTAATGAAAAACTGTTTTTT.

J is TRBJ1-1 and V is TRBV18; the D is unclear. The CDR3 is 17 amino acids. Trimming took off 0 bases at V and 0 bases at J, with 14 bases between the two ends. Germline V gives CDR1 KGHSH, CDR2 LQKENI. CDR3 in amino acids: CASSPPRHQEMNTEAFF. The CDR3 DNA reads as TGTGCCAGCTCACCACCCCGACATCAAGAGATGAACACTGAAGCTTTCTTT.